These T cell receptor beta chains were read from a single sample in a study of T cell repertoires in cytomegalovirus infection. TCRdb analysed the reads with MiXCR anew, one entry per CDR3 protein. The table lists approximately 290,000 distinct CDR3 sequences, more than 20% of them singletons. The sequenced material came from PBMCs. The receptor source for this set is a human donor in good health (CMV status not recorded). Some clones in this sample may be carry-over from other donors' samples. CDR3s include the opening cysteine and the closing phenylalanine or tryptophan. A D gene is named only where the DNA matches it firmly. Clone size, where shown, is once, few, many, or a class for clones that have expanded.

CDR3nt | CDR3aa | v_gene | abundance | d_gene | j_gene
TGTGCCAGCAGCTCAATACAGGGGTCCAATGAGCAGTTCTTC | CASSSIQGSNEQFF | TRBV7-2 | many | TRBD1 | TRBJ2-1
TGCGCCAGCAGCTTGTTACCGTCGAACACTGAAGCTTTCTTT | CASSLLPSNTEAFF | TRBV5-1 | few | - | TRBJ1-1
TGTGCTAGTGGAAAGGGGGGCCAGGGCTATGGCTACACCTTC | CASGKGGQGYGYTF | TRBV12-5 | - | - | TRBJ1-2
TGCAGTGCGACGGGGGGGGTGCCTAGCACAGATACGCAGTATTTT | CSATGGVPSTDTQYF | TRBV20-1 | - | TRBD2 | TRBJ2-3
TGTGCCACCATCCCTTGGGGAGGCACAGATACGCAGTATTTT | CATIPWGGTDTQYF | TRBV6-6 | few | - | TRBJ2-3
TGCGGGTCGTGGGACTCTCGCTACAATGAGCAGTTCTTC | CGSWDSRYNEQFF | TRBV7-2 | many | - | TRBJ2-1
TGTGCCAGCAGTTCACAGGGTGGGTCTTTCTACGAGCAGTACTTC | CASSSQGGSFYEQYF | TRBV28 | few | - | TRBJ2-7
TGTGCCAGCAGCTCAGAACTAGCGGGAGTGGAGCAGTTCTTC | CASSSELAGVEQFF | TRBV7-3 | - | TRBD2 | TRBJ2-1
TGTGCCAGCAGCCGCATGAGGACAGATACGCAGTATTTT | CASSRMRTDTQYF | TRBV7-2 | many | - | TRBJ2-3
TGTGCCAGCAGTTCCATACAGGGGACTAATGAAAAACTGTTTTTT | CASSSIQGTNEKLFF | TRBV28 | - | TRBD1 | TRBJ1-4
TGTGCCAGCAGTGGCTCGACAGGGGGAAATGAAAAACTGTTTTTT | CASSGSTGGNEKLFF | TRBV28 | many | TRBD1 | TRBJ1-4
TGCCTTTGGGGGGAAGTGAACACTGAAGCTTTCTTT | CLWGEVNTEAFF | TRBV20-1 | - | - | TRBJ1-1
TGTGCCAGCAGGACGGATTACACTGAAGCTTTCTTT | CASRTDYTEAFF | TRBV6-2/TRBV6-3 | - | - | TRBJ1-1
TGCAGTGCTAGAGATGTGGGTCGTCCTGAAGCTTTCTTT | CSARDVGRPEAFF | TRBV20-1 | - | - | TRBJ1-1
TGCAGCGTCGTACCCGGGAGAACCCCCACAGATACGCAGTATTTT | CSVVPGRTPTDTQYF | TRBV29-1 | - | - | TRBJ2-3
TGTGCCAGCAGCTTAGGACTAGCGGGAGGTCGAGATACGCAGTATTTT | CASSLGLAGGRDTQYF | TRBV7-2 | many | TRBD2 | TRBJ2-3
TGCAGTGCTTATGGGACTAGCGGGGGGTCCCAAGAGACCCAGTACTTC | CSAYGTSGGSQETQYF | TRBV20-1 | few | TRBD2 | TRBJ2-5
TGTGCCAGCAGCCAGGGGGGGGCGGGAGGGAAAAACATTCAGTACTTC | CASSQGGAGGKNIQYF | TRBV28 | many | TRBD2 | TRBJ2-4
TGCGCCAGCAGCTTGAACCCGGGACAGCTTAATTCACCCCTCCACTTT | CASSLNPGQLNSPLHF | TRBV5-1 | - | TRBD1 | TRBJ1-6
TGTGCCAGCAGAGATTACAGGGATCAGCCCCAGCATTTT | CASRDYRDQPQHF | TRBV6-2/TRBV6-3 | few | - | TRBJ1-5
TGTGCCAGCAGCTTAATAGCGCCGGGGCCGGATACGCAGTATTTT | CASSLIAPGPDTQYF | TRBV11-2 | few | - | TRBJ2-3
TGTGCCAGTAGTAGCGGGACTCTGGGCCAAGAGACCCAGTACTTC | CASSSGTLGQETQYF | TRBV19 | - | - | TRBJ2-5
TGTGCCAGCAGCCCACAGGAGGCTTCCGAAAAACTGTTTTTT | CASSPQEASEKLFF | TRBV28 | - | - | TRBJ1-4
TGTGCCAGCACCGGGACAGGGGACACAGATACGCAGTATTTT | CASTGTGDTDTQYF | TRBV7-9 | - | TRBD1 | TRBJ2-3
TGTGCCAGCAGCTCCCAAGGGACAGCCCTCCACTTT | CASSSQGTALHF | TRBV7-6 | - | TRBD1 | TRBJ1-6
TGTGCCAGCAGCCAAGCCGAAGGGACCGAACATTTTTTATCTGGAAACACCATATATTTT | CASSQAEGTEHFLSGNTIYF | TRBV4-2 | few | - | TRBJ1-3
TGTGCCAGCAGCCAAATGGAGGGCCAAGAGACCCAGTACTTC | CASSQMEGQETQYF | TRBV7-2 | many | - | TRBJ2-5
TGTGCCAGCAAAGGACAAACGACTAGCGTTTCCTACGAGCAGTACTTC | CASKGQTTSVSYEQYF | TRBV2 | - | TRBD2 | TRBJ2-7
TGTGCCACCAGTGATTCTGGACAGGGGGACACCGGGGAGCTGTTTTTT | CATSDSGQGDTGELFF | TRBV24-1 | many | TRBD1 | TRBJ2-2
TGCGCCAGCAGCTTGGTCCCAGGAGAGACCCAGTACTTC | CASSLVPGETQYF | TRBV5-1 | - | - | TRBJ2-5
TGTGCCAGCAGCTTAGAGACAGGAATTGGAAACACCATATATTTT | CASSLETGIGNTIYF | TRBV7-2 | many | - | TRBJ1-3
TGTGCCAGCAGCTTGCTAGCTCTAGCGGGATTTGAGCAGTTCTTC | CASSLLALAGFEQFF | TRBV7-8 | many | TRBD2 | TRBJ2-1
TGTGCCAGCAGCGGACCGGGACTAGCGGGAGGCCCGGGCGGGGAGCTGTTTTTT | CASSGPGLAGGPGGELFF | TRBV7-9 | - | TRBD2 | TRBJ2-2
TGTGCCAGCAGCTTAGGGTCCGGGATTCGGAGCAATCAGCCCCAGCATTTT | CASSLGSGIRSNQPQHF | TRBV7-2 | few | - | TRBJ1-5
TGTGCCAGCAGGGGCTTTCGGGCCAGCGGGAGGTTGGGCAATGAGCAGTTCTTC | CASRGFRASGRLGNEQFF | TRBV6-1 | - | TRBD2 | TRBJ2-1
TGTGCTAGTGGTTTGGACAGGGGTCAGCCCCAGCATTTT | CASGLDRGQPQHF | TRBV12-5 | many | TRBD1 | TRBJ1-5
TGCAGTGCTAGAGCCAGTCTCCAAGAGACCCAGTACTTC | CSARASLQETQYF | TRBV20-1 | few | - | TRBJ2-5
TGTGCCATCAGGAGTTCGGAAGGGTACGAGACCCAGTACTTC | CAIRSSEGYETQYF | TRBV10-3 | few | - | TRBJ2-5
TGCAGTGCTAGTGCCAGCGGGAGTGTGGGTCTCTACAATGAGCAGTTCTTC | CSASASGSVGLYNEQFF | TRBV20-1 | few | TRBD2 | TRBJ2-1
TGCAGCGTGGGGTGGGAGACCCAGTACTTC | CSVGWETQYF | TRBV29-1 | - | - | TRBJ2-5
TGTGCCACCATGGGACTAGCGGGAGTATCCGGGGAGCTGTTTTTT | CATMGLAGVSGELFF | TRBV12-3/TRBV12-4 | - | TRBD2 | TRBJ2-2
TGCAGTGCTAGAGATCGGACTAGCGGGAGTGAGCAGTTCTTC | CSARDRTSGSEQFF | TRBV20-1 | - | TRBD2 | TRBJ2-1
TGTGCCAGCAGCAATCCGGGACTAGCGGGAAACATTCAGTACTTC | CASSNPGLAGNIQYF | TRBV11-3 | few | TRBD2 | TRBJ2-4
TGCAGTGCTCTCACTGGACTAAGGGAGACCCAGTACTTC | CSALTGLRETQYF | TRBV20-1 | - | - | TRBJ2-5
TGTGCCAGCAGCTTCATAGCGGGAGGGCTTTCCAATGAGCAGTTCTTC | CASSFIAGGLSNEQFF | TRBV7-2 | many | TRBD2 | TRBJ2-1
TGTGCCAGCAGCCCCGGGGGACTAGGCACCTACGAGCAGTACTTC | CASSPGGLGTYEQYF | TRBV7-2 | many | TRBD2 | TRBJ2-7
TGTGCCAGCAGCTTATTCCAGGGCGGGGAGCAGTACTTC | CASSLFQGGEQYF | TRBV7-2 | many | - | TRBJ2-7
TGTGCCAGCAGTTTCCCCGGGGAGTTAGAGACCTACGAGCAGTACTTC | CASSFPGELETYEQYF | TRBV28 | - | - | TRBJ2-7